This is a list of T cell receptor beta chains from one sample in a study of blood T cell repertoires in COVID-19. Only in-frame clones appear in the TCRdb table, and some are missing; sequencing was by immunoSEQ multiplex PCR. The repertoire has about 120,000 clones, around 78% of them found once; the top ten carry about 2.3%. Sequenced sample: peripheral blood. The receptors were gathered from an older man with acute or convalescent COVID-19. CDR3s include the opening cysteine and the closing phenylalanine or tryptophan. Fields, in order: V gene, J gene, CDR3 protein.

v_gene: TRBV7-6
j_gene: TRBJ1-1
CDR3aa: CASSLSWRGRRMNTEAFF

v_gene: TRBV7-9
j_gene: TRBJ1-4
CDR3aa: CASSLEVGDLNEKLFF

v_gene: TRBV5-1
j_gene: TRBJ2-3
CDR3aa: CASSLVAGSTDTQYF

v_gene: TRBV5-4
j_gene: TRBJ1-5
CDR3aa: CASSSQGAVQPQHF

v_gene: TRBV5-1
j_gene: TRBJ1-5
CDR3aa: CASSQRTGSQPQHF

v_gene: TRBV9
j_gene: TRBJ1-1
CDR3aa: CASSDRDTAMNAEAFF

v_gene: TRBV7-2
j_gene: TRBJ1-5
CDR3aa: CASSSGQGGSNQPQHF

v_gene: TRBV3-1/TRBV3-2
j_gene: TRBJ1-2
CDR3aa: CASSPQIGQGVYGYTF

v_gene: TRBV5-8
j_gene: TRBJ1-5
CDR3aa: CASSRRQGNQPQHF

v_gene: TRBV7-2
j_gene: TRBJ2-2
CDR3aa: CASSLGGGAYGELFF

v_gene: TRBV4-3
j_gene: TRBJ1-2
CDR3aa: CASSPMTGGYGYTF

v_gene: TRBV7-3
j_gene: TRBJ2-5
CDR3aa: CASSLGGRGGSSETQYF

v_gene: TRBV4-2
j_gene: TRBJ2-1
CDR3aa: CASRYRGVADNEQFF

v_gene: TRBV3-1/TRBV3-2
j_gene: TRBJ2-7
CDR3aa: CASSQVRTGPYEQYF

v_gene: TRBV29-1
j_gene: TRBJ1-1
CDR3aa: CSVDNRENTEAFF

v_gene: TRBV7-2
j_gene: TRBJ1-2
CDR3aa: CASSLSQVATVGYTF

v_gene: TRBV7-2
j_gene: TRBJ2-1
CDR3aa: CASSPRTSPIYNEQFF